This T cell receptor (beta chain) was sequenced for a study of T-cell reconstitution after alpha-beta-depleted transplantation in children. Findings and caveats of the study: By about two months after transplant, alpha-beta T cells reportedly arose from several hundred graft clones that had expanded.

This clonotype was seen more than once but under ten times. Its antigen is not known. Unique molecular identifiers were incorporated into the prepared TCRbeta library. TCRdb passed the PCR reads through MiXCR, listing each CDR3 protein once. There are about 830,000 distinct CDR3 sequences in the sample; roughly 15% occur only once, and approximately 5% lies in the top ten. The sequence was obtained from a male patient between 5 and 17 years old who had a stem cell transplant for acute lymphoblastic leukemia, so the T cells may come from the graft donor. Source: PBMCs, mostly from graft donor cells, taken 360 days after TCRalphabeta/CD19-depleted stem cell transplant.

The CDR3 is CASSLRDVNEQYF. For the CDR3, the DNA is TGTGCCAGCAGCTTGCGGGATGTTAACGAGCAGTACTTC. The genes are TRBV11-2 and TRBJ2-7; D is possibly TRBD2 (6 bases). V lost 3 bases and J 5 bases, leaving 11 bases between the germline ends. Germline-derived CDR1 and CDR2 are SGHAT and FQNNGV. CDR3 size: 13 residues.